This T cell receptor (beta chain) was profiled in a study of T cells in localized non-small cell lung cancer. For this clone: Antigen: not known.

The junction had 5 bases not matched to a gene; V was cut back by 4 bases and J by 0 bases. The CDR3 is 17 amino acids. The germline V gene encodes CDR1 SGHDT and CDR2 YYEEEE. Overall study findings and caveats: Appearing in adjacent lung were a median roughly 60 of the top 100 tumor clones.

TCRdb keeps only in-frame clones here, not all; method: immunoSEQ multiplex PCR. This table holds roughly 35,000 clones, approximately 88% found once. The V gene is TRBV5-6, the J gene TRBJ2-3, with 13 nucleotides matching TRBD2. Sample: peripheral blood, taken before any cancer treatment. This TCR was sampled from a woman aged 35-75 years with stage I lung adenocarcinoma. The CDR3 DNA follows: TGTGCCAGCAGCCCTCCGGGACTAGCGGGGAGCACAGATACGCAGTATTTT. It yields the protein CASSPPGLAGSTDTQYF.